Shown below are 32 T cell receptor beta chains from a single sample sequenced in a study of blood T cell repertoires in COVID-19. This table comes from immunoSEQ multiplex PCR, and its TCRdb copy is limited to in-frame clones, with some not included. The sample has about 99,000 clones; just under 85% are singletons. The sample comprised peripheral blood. Receptors originate from a woman older than 75 with active or convalescent COVID-19.

The chain combines TRBV5-1 with TRBJ2-2, with 8 bases identical to TRBD1. The CDR3 is 14 residues long. Germline V gene sequence: CDR1 SGHRS, CDR2 YFSETQ. V was pared by 4 bases and J by 4 bases, with 3 bases of the junction left unmatched. CDR3 region: CASSEQGVTGELFF. The CDR3 DNA is TGCGCCAGCAGCGAACAGGGGGTCACCGGGGAGCTGTTTTTT.

This chain links TRBV27 with TRBJ1-2; possibly TRBD1 for D (6 bases). Germline CDR1 is MNHEY and CDR2 is SMNVEV (reference sequence). Trimming took off 6 bases at V and 3 bases at J, with 20 bases between the two ends. The CDR3 totals 16 residues. The CDR3 is CASSPGRSRGDYGYTF. The CDR3 DNA reads TGTGCCAGCAGCCCCGGGAGGAGCAGGGGTGACTATGGCTACACCTTC.

The chain uses TRBV5-1 and TRBJ2-5, with D hard to call. This CDR3 has 12 residues. V was cut by 1 base and J by 4 bases, with 5 bases left in between. Looked up from germline, CDR1 is SGHRS and CDR2 is YFSETQ. The CDR3 DNA reads TGCGCCAGCAGCTTGACTGGAGAGACCCAGTACTTC. This sequence encodes CASSLTGETQYF.

The chain couples TRBV6-2 or TRBV6-3 to TRBJ2-5, with D possibly TRBD2 on 5 matching bases. This CDR3 is built from 18 residues. Deletions cut 6 bases from V and 2 bases from J, with 25 bases between. Germline lookup yields CDR1 MNHEY and CDR2 SVGEGT. The CDR3 here is CASSPLRFPAAEQETQYF. The CDR3 region has the DNA TGTGCCAGCAGCCCTCTCAGGTTCCCAGCGGCTGAACAAGAGACCCAGTACTTC.

The gene calls are TRBV27 and TRBJ1-2; 7 nucleotides agree with TRBD1. Germline values: CDR1 MNHEY, CDR2 SMNVEV (reference sequence). J gave up 8 bases and V 5 bases, and 8 bases lay outside the gene matches. The CDR3 consists of 13 residues. The CDR3 nucleotides are TGTGCCAGCAGTCCTAGACAGGGTCAGGGCTACACCTTC. As protein: CASSPRQGQGYTF.

This clone was observed a single time. The chain employs TRBV28 and TRBJ1-5; D perhaps matches TRBD1 (6 bases). This CDR3 region has 15 residues. Germline V gene lookup returns CDR1 MDHEN and CDR2 SYDVKM. Between the trimmed V and J ends, which lost 1 base and 7 bases, there was a span of 14 bases. CDR3 residues: CASSLSGARRQPQHF. CDR3 nucleotide sequence: TGTGCCAGCAGTTTATCAGGGGCCCGACGGCAGCCCCAGCATTTT.

The chain couples TRBV24-1 to TRBJ1-5; no firm D call. The CDR3 runs to 12 residues. From germline, CDR1 is KGHDR and CDR2 SFDVKD. V lost 5 bases, J lost 9 bases, and 10 bases lay in between. The CDR3 reads CATSAGARPQHF. The DNA of the CDR3 is TGTGCCACCAGTGCCGGAGCCCGGCCCCAGCATTTT.

V is TRBV19 and J is TRBJ2-7; 8 positions match TRBD1. V lost 5 bases, J lost 6 bases, and 6 bases stayed unmatched. This CDR3 comprises 13 residues. Germline lookup yields CDR1 LNHDA and CDR2 SQIVND (reference sequence). The CDR3 DNA reads TGTGCCAGTAGTGACAGGGGCATCTCCGAGCAGTACTTC. Protein: CASSDRGISEQYF. Looking up the rest from reference TRBV19 and TRBJ2-7 gives the full variable domain: DGGITQSPKYLFRKEGQNVTLSCEQNLNHDAMYWYRQDPGQGLRLIYYSQIVNDFQKGDIAEGYSVSREKKESFPLTVTSAQKNPTAFYLCASSDRGISEQYFGPGTRLTVT.

The gene calls are TRBV28 and TRBJ2-7; TRBD1 might be the D (6 bases). Trimming cost V 9 bases and J 6 bases, with 30 bases left between them. CDR1 is MDHEN and CDR2 is SYDVKM in the germline V gene. The CDR3 covers 17 residues. The CDR3 spells CASRPPPGRGPLREQYF. CDR3 nucleotides: TGTGCCAGTCGTCCTCCCCCCGGCAGGGGTCCATTACGCGAGCAGTACTTC.

The chain couples TRBV28 to TRBJ2-1, with 9 positions matching TRBD1. Trimming removed 5 bases from V and 3 bases from J; junction bases left unmatched: 11. The CDR3 totals 17 residues. CDR1 MDHEN and CDR2 SYDVKM come from the germline V gene. The CDR3 bases are TGTGCCAGCAGTCTCCACTCCGGGACAGGGTTCTACAATGAGCAGTTCTTC. It encodes CASSLHSGTGFYNEQFF.

This chain uses TRBV18 with TRBJ2-2; TRBD1 agrees at 9 bases. CDR3 size: 15 residues. Germline CDR1 is KGHSH and CDR2 is LQKENI. The V segment lost 3 bases and the J segment 4 bases; nucleotides outside the gene matches: 3. The CDR3 sequence is CASSPDRGSTGELFF. CDR3 in DNA: TGTGCCAGCTCACCGGACAGGGGCTCCACCGGGGAGCTGTTTTTT.

V gene TRBV7-3 combines with J gene TRBJ2-2, with 10 bases identical to TRBD2. Trimming took 2 bases from V and 5 from J; bases not matched to a gene: 2. Germline-derived CDR1 and CDR2 are SGHTA and FQGTGA. CDR3 length equals 15 residues. The CDR3 DNA sequence: TGTGCCAGCAGCTTACTAGCGGGGGATACCGGGGAGCTGTTTTTT. It specifies CASSLLAGDTGELFF.

This chain uses TRBV19 with TRBJ2-2, with a possible D match to TRBD2 (6 bases). Per germline, CDR1 LNHDA and CDR2 SQIVND (reference sequence). CDR3 length: 15 residues. Deletions cut 5 bases from V and 0 bases from J, with 10 bases between. CDR3 in DNA: TGTGCCAGTAGTGTGGGGGGTACGAACACCGGGGAGCTGTTTTTT. It codes for CASSVGGTNTGELFF.

This clone was seen just once. The rearrangement joins TRBV4-3 to TRBJ2-3; 7 nucleotides line up with TRBD1. This CDR3 region has 17 residues. Germline values: CDR1 LGHNA, CDR2 YSLEER. Unmatched junction bases numbered 6, after V lost 0 bases and J lost 0 bases. The CDR3 protein is CASSQDRARGSTDTQYF. As DNA, the CDR3 is TGCGCCAGCAGCCAAGACCGAGCCAGGGGGAGCACAGATACGCAGTATTTT.

This rearrangement joins TRBV6-6 to TRBJ1-5, with TRBD1 matching over 8 bases. Germline V CDR1 and CDR2: MNHNY, SVGAGI (reference sequence). There are 14 residues in the CDR3. With V trimmed by 7 bases and J by 1 base, 3 bases remained unmatched. As DNA, the CDR3 is TGTGCCAGCAATCGACAGGGGAGCAATCAGCCCCAGCATTTT. Its protein is CASNRQGSNQPQHF.

The chain carries TRBV3-1 (or the pseudogene TRBV3-2) and TRBJ1-1, with D unclear. V lost 0 bases, J lost 10 bases, and 9 bases lay in between. The CDR3 loop spans 12 amino acids. Germline CDR1 and CDR2: LGHDT and YNNKEL (reference sequence). CDR3: CASSQESRGAFF. Here the CDR3 DNA reads TGTGCCAGCAGCCAAGAATCTCGGGGAGCTTTCTTT.

The V gene is TRBV6-1, the J gene TRBJ1-2; TRBD1 is a possible D gene (5 bases). CDR3 length: 13 residues. Germline V gene sequence: CDR1 MNHNS, CDR2 SASEGT. The V gene lost 0 bases and the J gene lost 3 bases, with 5 bases spanning the gap. CDR3 in amino acids: CASSEAGDYGYTF. DNA of the CDR3: TGTGCCAGCAGTGAAGCAGGGGACTATGGCTACACCTTC.

This clone was picked up one time. The chain links TRBV7-2 to TRBJ1-1; D may be TRBD1 (6 bases). Trimming shortened V by 4 bases and J by 1 base, and 13 bases separated the two germline ends. This CDR3 spans 15 amino acids. CDR1 and CDR2 from the germline V gene are SGHTA and FQGNSA. The CDR3 sequence is CASSSPGQENTEAFF. The DNA for the CDR3 is TGTGCCAGCAGCTCTCCGGGACAAGAGAACACTGAAGCTTTCTTT.

The chain carries TRBV28 and TRBJ1-4; 9 bases line up with TRBD1. Unmatched junction bases numbered 9, after V lost 6 bases and J lost 10 bases. Germline CDR1 MDHEN, CDR2 SYDVKM. The CDR3 length is 14 residues. CDR3 protein: CASSPSDRGGKLFF. CDR3 bases: TGTGCCAGCAGCCCTAGCGACAGGGGGGGAAAACTGTTTTTT.

This sequence joins TRBV5-6 and TRBJ1-6, with D hard to call. The CDR3 spans 14 residues. Germline V CDR1 and CDR2: SGHDT, YYEEEE. Between the trimmed V and J ends, which lost 5 bases and 9 bases, there was a span of 15 bases. CDR3 in DNA: TGTGCCAGCAGTTCCTTTTGGGCCCGTTCACCCCTCCACTTT. Translating gives CASSSFWARSPLHF.

The chain carries TRBV19 and TRBJ1-4, with TRBD1 matching over 9 bases. CDR1 is LNHDA and CDR2 is SQIVND in the germline V gene (reference sequence). Losses at the gene ends were 5 bases for V and 4 bases for J; bases not matched to a gene: 8. The CDR3 consists of 16 residues. The DNA of the CDR3 is TGTGCCAGTAGTGTCCGGGACAGGGATAGTAATGAAAAACTGTTTTTT. Translating it yields CASSVRDRDSNEKLFF.

J is TRBJ1-5 and V is TRBV2; D is unclear. Germline CDR1 and CDR2: SNHLY and FYNNEI. Between the trimmed V and J ends, which lost 10 bases and 2 bases, there was a span of 15 bases. The CDR3 is made up of 14 amino acids. The CDR3 loop is CAKSGVDGNQPQHF. The CDR3 coding sequence is TGTGCCAAAAGCGGGGTTGATGGCAATCAGCCCCAGCATTTT. Filled out from reference TRBV2 and TRBJ1-5, the complete variable domain reads EPEVTQTPSHQVTQMGQEVILRCVPISNHLYFYWYRQILGQKVEFLVSFYNNEISEKSEIFDDQFSVERPDGSNFTLKIRSTKLEDSAMYFCAKSGVDGNQPQHFGDGTRLSIL.

The genes are TRBV27 and TRBJ1-2, with no clear D. Germline CDR1 is MNHEY and CDR2 is SMNVEV (reference sequence). V was pared by 2 bases and J by 7 bases, with 11 bases between. The length of the CDR3 is 13 residues. The CDR3 loop reads CASSLRGAVGYTF. The CDR3 DNA is TGTGCCAGCAGTTTACGGGGAGCAGTTGGCTACACCTTC.

The J gene is TRBJ1-2, the V gene TRBV12-3 or TRBV12-4; D is unclear. CDR3 size: 12 residues. Trimming cost V 6 bases and J 0 bases, with 5 bases left between them. The CDR3 DNA reads TGTGCCAGCAGACCTACTAACTATGGCTACACCTTC. It specifies CASRPTNYGYTF.

This clone was seen a single time. This rearrangement joins TRBV15 to TRBJ1-5, with a possible D match to TRBD1 (5 bases). There are 14 residues in the CDR3. The ends were cut back, 3 bases at V and 8 bases at J, with 14 bases in the middle. Germline V CDR1 and CDR2: LNHNV, YYDKDF (reference sequence). The CDR3 sequence: CATSRAGMYEPQHF. DNA for the CDR3: TGTGCCACCAGCAGGGCAGGGATGTATGAGCCCCAGCATTTT. Full variable domain (missing parts from reference TRBV15 and TRBJ1-5): DAMVIQNPRYQVTQFGKPVTLSCSQTLNHNVMYWYQQKSSQAPKLLFHYYDKDFNNEADTPDNFQSRRPNTSFCFLDIRSPGLGDTAMYLCATSRAGMYEPQHFGDGTRLSIL.

V and J are TRBV12-3 or TRBV12-4 and TRBJ1-1; 7 nucleotides align to TRBD1. CDR3 length: 13 residues. V shed 2 bases and J 7 bases; nucleotides not matched to a gene: 4. The CDR3: CASSLRGQVEAFF. CDR3 DNA: TGTGCCAGCAGTTTAAGAGGACAGGTTGAAGCTTTCTTT.

This rearrangement joins TRBV4-3 to TRBJ2-2; 7 nucleotides match TRBD2. Losses at the gene ends were 4 bases for V and 1 base for J; bases not matched to a gene: 0. The CDR3 loop spans 14 amino acids. Per the germline V gene, CDR1 is LGHNA and CDR2 is YSLEER. Written as DNA, the CDR3 is TGCGCCAGCAGCCCTAGCGGGAACACCGGGGAGCTGTTTTTT. Translated: CASSPSGNTGELFF.

This sequence joins TRBV7-9 and TRBJ2-3; D is possibly TRBD1 (6 bases). Trimming took off 6 bases at V and 0 bases at J, with 10 bases between the two ends. The V gene's germline CDR1 is SEHNR and CDR2 FQNEAQ (reference sequence). This CDR3 contains 14 residues. CDR3 residues: CASRGTFSTDTQYF. CDR3 bases: TGTGCCAGCAGGGGGACATTTAGCACAGATACGCAGTATTTT.

The rearrangement uses TRBV7-2 and TRBJ2-1; D unresolved. Trimming shortened V by 5 bases and J by 5 bases, and 7 bases separated the two germline ends. Germline-derived CDR1 and CDR2 are SGHTA and FQGNSA. This CDR3 comprises 12 residues. The CDR3 DNA follows: TGTGCCAGCAGCCCCAGAAACAATGAGCAGTTCTTC. This sequence encodes CASSPRNNEQFF.

V usage is TRBV5-4 and J usage is TRBJ1-1, with a possible D match to TRBD1 (5 bases). The CDR3 contains 15 residues. Trimming cost V 4 bases and J 7 bases, with 20 bases left between them. CDR1 is SGHNT and CDR2 is YYREEE in the germline V gene (reference sequence). CDR3 bases: TGTGCCAGCAGCGTGGCGCTCCGGGCCCAGGGTGAAGCTTTCTTT. Amino acids: CASSVALRAQGEAFF.

This chain links TRBV14 with TRBJ2-1, with 8 bases lining up with TRBD2. Trimming removed 0 bases from V and 6 bases from J; junction bases left unmatched: 4. Germline CDR1 reads SGHDN; CDR2 reads FVKESK. This CDR3 spans 15 amino acids. The CDR3 spells CASSQDSLAANEQFF. CDR3 DNA: TGTGCCAGCAGCCAAGATTCACTAGCGGCCAATGAGCAGTTCTTC.

The rearrangement joins TRBV19 to TRBJ2-7; TRBD1 aligns across 8 bases. In germline, CDR1 is LNHDA, CDR2 SQIVND (reference sequence). The V gene end was trimmed by 6 bases and the J gene end by 6 bases; junction bases not matched to a gene: 10. The length of the CDR3 is 14 residues. CDR3 sequence (DNA): TGTGCCAGTAGAAGAGACAGGGGCTCTGGCGAGCAGTACTTC. It specifies CASRRDRGSGEQYF.